This T cell receptor beta chain was obtained from a study of T cell repertoires in cytomegalovirus infection. This clonotype was observed at least ten times. Its antigen is not identified. TCRdb re-called the reads with MiXCR, one entry per CDR3 protein. The sample lists approximately 110,000 distinct CDR3 sequences; 9.5% to 13% were seen once. Trimming took off 2 bases at V and 2 bases at J, with 15 bases between the two ends. The CDR3 has 16 amino acids. Per the germline V gene, CDR1 is MNHEY and CDR2 is SVGAGI. Sequenced: PBMCs, sequenced either directly or after in vitro stimulation (not recorded which). The receptor was derived from a human donor in good health (CMV status not recorded). Some clones in this sample may be carry-over from other donors' samples. This chain joins TRBV6-5 and TRBJ1-2, with D perhaps matching TRBD1 (6 bases). The DNA for the CDR3 is TGTGCCAGCAGTTACGGCCGACATACAGGGAACTATGGCTACACCTTC. Amino acids: CASSYGRHTGNYGYTF.